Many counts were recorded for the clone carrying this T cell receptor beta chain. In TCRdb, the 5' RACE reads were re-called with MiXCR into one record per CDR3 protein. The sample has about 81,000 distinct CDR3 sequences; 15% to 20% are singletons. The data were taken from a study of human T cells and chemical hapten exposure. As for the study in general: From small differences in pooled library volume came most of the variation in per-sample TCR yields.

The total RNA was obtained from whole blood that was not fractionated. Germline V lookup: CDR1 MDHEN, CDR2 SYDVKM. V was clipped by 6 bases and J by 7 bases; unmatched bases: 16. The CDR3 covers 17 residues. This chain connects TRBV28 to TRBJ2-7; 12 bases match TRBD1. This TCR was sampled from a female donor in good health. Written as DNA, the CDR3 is TGTGCCAGCAGCCGTCTTCAGGGGGGACAGGGGGCGCGAGAGCAGTACTTC. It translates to CASSRLQGGQGAREQYF.